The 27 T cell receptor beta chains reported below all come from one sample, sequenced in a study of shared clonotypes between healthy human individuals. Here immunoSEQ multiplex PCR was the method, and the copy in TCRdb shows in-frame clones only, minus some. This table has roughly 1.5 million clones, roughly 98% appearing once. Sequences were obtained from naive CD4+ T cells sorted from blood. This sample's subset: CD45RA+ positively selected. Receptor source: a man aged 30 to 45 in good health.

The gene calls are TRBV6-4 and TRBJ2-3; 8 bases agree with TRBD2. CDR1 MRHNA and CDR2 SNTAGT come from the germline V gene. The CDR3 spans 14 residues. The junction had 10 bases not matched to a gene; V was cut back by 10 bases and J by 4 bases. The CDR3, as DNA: TGTGCCATCCCATTGGCGGGGGGCCCAGATACGCAGTATTTT. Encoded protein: CAIPLAGGPDTQYF.

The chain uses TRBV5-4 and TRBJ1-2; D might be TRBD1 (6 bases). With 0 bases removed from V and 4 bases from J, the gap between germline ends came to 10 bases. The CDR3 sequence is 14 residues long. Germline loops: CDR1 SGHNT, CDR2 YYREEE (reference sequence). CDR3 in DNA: TGTGCCAGCAGCTTGGTAGACAGGTTCTATGGCTACACCTTC. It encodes CASSLVDRFYGYTF.

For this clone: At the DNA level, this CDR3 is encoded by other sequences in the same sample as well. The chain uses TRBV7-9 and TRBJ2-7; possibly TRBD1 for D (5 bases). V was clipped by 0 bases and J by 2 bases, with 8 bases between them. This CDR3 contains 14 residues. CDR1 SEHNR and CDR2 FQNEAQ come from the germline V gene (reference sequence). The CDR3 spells CASSLAQGPYEQYF. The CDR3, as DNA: TGTGCCAGCAGCTTAGCTCAGGGTCCCTACGAGCAGTACTTC.

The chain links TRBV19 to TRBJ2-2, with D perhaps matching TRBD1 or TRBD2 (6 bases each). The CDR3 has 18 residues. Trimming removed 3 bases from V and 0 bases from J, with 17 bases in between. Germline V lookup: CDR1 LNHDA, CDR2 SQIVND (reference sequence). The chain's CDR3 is CASSIFPPGGANTGELFF. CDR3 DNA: TGTGCCAGTAGTATCTTCCCCCCCGGGGGCGCGAACACCGGGGAGCTGTTTTTT.

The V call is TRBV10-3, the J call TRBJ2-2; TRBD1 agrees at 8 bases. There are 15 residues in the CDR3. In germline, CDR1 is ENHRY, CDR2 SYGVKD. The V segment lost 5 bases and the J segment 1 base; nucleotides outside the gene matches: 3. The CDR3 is CAISRGQENTGELFF. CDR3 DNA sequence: TGTGCCATCAGTAGGGGACAGGAGAACACCGGGGAGCTGTTTTTT.

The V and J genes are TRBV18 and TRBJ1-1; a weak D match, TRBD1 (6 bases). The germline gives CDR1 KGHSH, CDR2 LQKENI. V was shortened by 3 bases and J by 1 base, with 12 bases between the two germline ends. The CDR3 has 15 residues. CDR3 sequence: CASSPSQGANTEAFF. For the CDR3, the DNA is TGTGCCAGCTCACCTTCACAGGGAGCGAACACTGAAGCTTTCTTT.

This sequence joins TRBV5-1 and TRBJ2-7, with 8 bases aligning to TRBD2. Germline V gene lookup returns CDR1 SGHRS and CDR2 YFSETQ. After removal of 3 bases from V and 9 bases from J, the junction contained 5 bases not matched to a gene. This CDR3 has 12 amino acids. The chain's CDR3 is CASSWTSLGQYF. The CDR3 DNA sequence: TGCGCCAGCAGCTGGACTAGCCTCGGGCAGTACTTC. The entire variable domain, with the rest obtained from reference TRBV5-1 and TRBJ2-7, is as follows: KAGVTQTPRYLIKTRGQQVTLSCSPISGHRSVSWYQQTPGQGLQFLFEYFSETQRNKGNFPGRFSGRQFSNSRSEMNVSTLELGDSALYLCASSWTSLGQYFGPGTRLTVT.

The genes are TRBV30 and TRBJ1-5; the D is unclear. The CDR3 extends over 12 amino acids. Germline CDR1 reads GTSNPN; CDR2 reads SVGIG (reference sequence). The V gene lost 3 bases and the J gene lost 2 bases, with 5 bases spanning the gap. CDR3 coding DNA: TGTGCCTGGAGGTATGGCAATCAGCCCCAGCATTTT. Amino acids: CAWRYGNQPQHF.

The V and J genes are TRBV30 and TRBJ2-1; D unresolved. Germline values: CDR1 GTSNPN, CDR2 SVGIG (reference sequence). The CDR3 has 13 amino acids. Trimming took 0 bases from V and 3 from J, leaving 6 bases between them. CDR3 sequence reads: CAWSVHIYNEQFF. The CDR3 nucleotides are TGTGCCTGGAGTGTACACATCTACAATGAGCAGTTCTTC.

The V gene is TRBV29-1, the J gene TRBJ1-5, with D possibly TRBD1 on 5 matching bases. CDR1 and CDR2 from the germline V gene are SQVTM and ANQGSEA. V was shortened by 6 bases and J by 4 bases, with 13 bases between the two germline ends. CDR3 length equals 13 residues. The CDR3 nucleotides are TGCAGCGTAGGAGACAGAATGAATCAGCCCCAGCATTTT. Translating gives CSVGDRMNQPQHF.

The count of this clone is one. CDR3 coding DNA: TGCAGCGGACGTTCGGGGGACTCCTACAATGAGCAGTTCTTC. This sequence encodes CSGRSGDSYNEQFF. The chain uses TRBV29-1 and TRBJ2-1; D is perhaps TRBD2 (6 bases). The V gene lost 7 bases and the J gene lost 0 bases, with 13 bases spanning the gap. This CDR3 comprises 14 residues. Germline lookup yields CDR1 SQVTM and CDR2 ANQGSEA.

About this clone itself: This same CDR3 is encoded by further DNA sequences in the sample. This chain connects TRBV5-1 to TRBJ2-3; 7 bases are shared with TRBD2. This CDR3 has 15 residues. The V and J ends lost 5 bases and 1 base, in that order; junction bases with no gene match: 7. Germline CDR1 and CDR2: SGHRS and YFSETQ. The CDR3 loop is CASRMAGDRTDTQYF. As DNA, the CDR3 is TGCGCCAGCAGAATGGCGGGAGATCGCACAGATACGCAGTATTTT.

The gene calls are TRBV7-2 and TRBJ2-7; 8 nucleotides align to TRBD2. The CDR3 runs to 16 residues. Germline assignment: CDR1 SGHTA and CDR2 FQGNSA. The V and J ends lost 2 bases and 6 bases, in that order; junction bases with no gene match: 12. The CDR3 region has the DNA TGTGCCAGCAGCTTATGGGGACAAAGCGGGAGCCCCGAGCAGTACTTC. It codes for CASSLWGQSGSPEQYF.

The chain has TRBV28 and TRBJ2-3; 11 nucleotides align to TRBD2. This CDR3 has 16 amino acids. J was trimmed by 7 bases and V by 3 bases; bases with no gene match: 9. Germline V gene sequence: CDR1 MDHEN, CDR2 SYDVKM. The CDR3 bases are TGTGCCAGCAGTTTTAATAGCGGGAGGGCCCTCCATACGCAGTATTTT. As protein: CASSFNSGRALHTQYF.

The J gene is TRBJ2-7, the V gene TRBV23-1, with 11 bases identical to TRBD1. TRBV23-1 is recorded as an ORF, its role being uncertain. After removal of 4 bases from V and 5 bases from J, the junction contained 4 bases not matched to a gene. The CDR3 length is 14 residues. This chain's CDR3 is CASSRGQGAHEQYF. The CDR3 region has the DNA TGCGCCAGCAGTCGAGGACAGGGGGCCCACGAGCAGTACTTC.

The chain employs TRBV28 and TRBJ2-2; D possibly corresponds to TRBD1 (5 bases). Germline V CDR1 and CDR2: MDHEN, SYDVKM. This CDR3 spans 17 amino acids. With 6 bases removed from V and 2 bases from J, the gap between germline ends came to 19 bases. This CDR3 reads CASRPTFGQGNTGELFF. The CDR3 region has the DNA TGTGCCAGCAGGCCGACCTTCGGGCAGGGAAACACCGGGGAGCTGTTTTTT.

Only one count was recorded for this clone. The CDR3 DNA sequence: TGTGCCAGCAGCTTAGATTTCCCAGCCCCCTATGGCTACACCTTC. It is translated as CASSLDFPAPYGYTF. The chain uses TRBV7-2 and TRBJ1-2, with D uncertain. V was pared by 1 base and J by 4 bases, with 13 bases between. The length of the CDR3 is 15 residues. Germline loops: CDR1 SGHTA, CDR2 FQGNSA.

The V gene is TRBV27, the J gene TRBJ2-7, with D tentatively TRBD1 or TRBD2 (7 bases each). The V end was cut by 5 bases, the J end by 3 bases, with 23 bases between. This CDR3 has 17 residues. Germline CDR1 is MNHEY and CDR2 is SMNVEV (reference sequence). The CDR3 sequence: CASSLPPGRGRNYEQYF. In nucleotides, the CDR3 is TGTGCCAGCAGTCTTCCACCGGGGAGGGGGCGCAACTACGAGCAGTACTTC.

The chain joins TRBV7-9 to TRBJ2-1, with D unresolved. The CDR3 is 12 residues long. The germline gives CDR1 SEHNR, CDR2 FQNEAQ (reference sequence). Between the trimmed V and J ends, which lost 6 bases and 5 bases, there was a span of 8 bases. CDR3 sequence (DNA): TGTGCCAGCAGATCGGTAGACAATGAGCAGTTCTTC. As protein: CASRSVDNEQFF. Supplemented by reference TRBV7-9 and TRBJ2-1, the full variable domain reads DTGVSQNPRHKITKRGQNVTFRCDPISEHNRLYWYRQTLGQGPEFLTYFQNEAQLEKSRLLSDRFSAERPKGSFSTLEIQRTEQGDSAMYLCASRSVDNEQFFGPGTRLTVL.

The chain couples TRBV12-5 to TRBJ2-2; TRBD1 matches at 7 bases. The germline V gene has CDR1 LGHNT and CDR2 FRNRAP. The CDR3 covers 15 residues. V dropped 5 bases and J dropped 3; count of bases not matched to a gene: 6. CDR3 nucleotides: TGTGCTAGTGGTCGTACAGGGGTCGACACCGGGGAGCTGTTTTTT. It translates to CASGRTGVDTGELFF.

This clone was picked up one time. The CDR3 region has the DNA TGTGCCATCAGTGTGGCTGAACAGGGGGCTTACGAGCAGTACTTC. Its translation is CAISVAEQGAYEQYF. V and J are TRBV10-3 and TRBJ2-7, with 9 bases lining up with TRBD1. The CDR3 runs to 15 residues. After removal of 4 bases from V and 4 bases from J, the junction contained 8 bases not matched to a gene. Germline CDR1 reads ENHRY; CDR2 reads SYGVKD.

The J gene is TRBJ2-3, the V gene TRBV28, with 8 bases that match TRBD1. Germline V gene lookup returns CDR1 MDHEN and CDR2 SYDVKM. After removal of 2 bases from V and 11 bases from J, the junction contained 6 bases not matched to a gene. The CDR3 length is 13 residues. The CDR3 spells CASSLSGQGGQYF. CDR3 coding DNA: TGTGCCAGCAGTTTAAGCGGACAGGGTGGGCAGTATTTT.

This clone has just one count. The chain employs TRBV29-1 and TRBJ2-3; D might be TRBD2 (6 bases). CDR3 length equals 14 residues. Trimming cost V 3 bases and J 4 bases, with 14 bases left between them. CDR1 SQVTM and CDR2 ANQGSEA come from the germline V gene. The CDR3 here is CSVESGEGADTQYF. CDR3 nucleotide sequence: TGCAGCGTTGAGTCGGGAGAGGGCGCAGATACGCAGTATTTT.

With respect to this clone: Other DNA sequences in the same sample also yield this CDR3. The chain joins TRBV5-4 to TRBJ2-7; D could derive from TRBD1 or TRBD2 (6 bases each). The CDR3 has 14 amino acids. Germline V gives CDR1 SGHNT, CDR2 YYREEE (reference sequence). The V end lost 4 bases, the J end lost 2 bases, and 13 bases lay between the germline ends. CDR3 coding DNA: TGTGCCAGCAGCCTACCCGGGGGCCCCTACGAGCAGTACTTC. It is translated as CASSLPGGPYEQYF.

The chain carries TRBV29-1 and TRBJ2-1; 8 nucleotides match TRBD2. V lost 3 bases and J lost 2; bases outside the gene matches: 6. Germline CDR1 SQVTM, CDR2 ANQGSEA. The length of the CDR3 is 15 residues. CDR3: CSVEYLAGTYNEQFF. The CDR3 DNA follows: TGCAGCGTTGAGTACTTAGCGGGGACCTACAATGAGCAGTTCTTC.

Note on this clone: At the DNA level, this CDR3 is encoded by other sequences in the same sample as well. The DNA of the CDR3 is TGTGCCAGCAGCCCCCGAGCGTACCAAGAGACCCAGTACTTC. It translates to CASSPRAYQETQYF. The J gene is TRBJ2-5, the V gene TRBV7-9; D remains ambiguous. Per germline, CDR1 SEHNR and CDR2 FQNEAQ (reference sequence). The V end lost 5 bases, the J end lost 0 bases, and 10 bases lay between the germline ends. This CDR3 spans 14 amino acids.

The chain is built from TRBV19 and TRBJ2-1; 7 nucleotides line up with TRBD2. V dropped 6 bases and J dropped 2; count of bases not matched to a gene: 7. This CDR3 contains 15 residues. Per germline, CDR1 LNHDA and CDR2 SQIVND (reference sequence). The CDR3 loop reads CASSPTGTTYNEQFF. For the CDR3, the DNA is TGTGCCAGTAGCCCAACCGGGACTACCTACAATGAGCAGTTCTTC.